Presented here are 26 T cell receptor beta chains from one specimen sequenced in a study of Ad26.COV2.S vaccination and SARS-CoV-2 variants. Treatment denoted: roughly 19 received Ad26.COV2.S at low or high dose, single or two shots; about five received placebo; per-sample allocation not given. The samples date from day 63 after the first vaccine or placebo injection. Repertoires were generated with immunoSEQ multiplex PCR, while TCRdb's copy carries only in-frame clones and drops some. The sample records 400,000 to 500,000 clones, 80% to 90% being singletons. Here the sequenced sample was peripheral blood, taken in a trial of Ad26.COV2.S vaccine versus placebo. The origin of the receptors is a person between 18 and 65 years old who received the Ad26.COV2.S COVID-19 vaccine or a placebo.

V is TRBV19 and J is TRBJ2-3; unclear D gene. Between the trimmed V and J ends, which lost 5 bases and 5 bases, there was a span of 11 bases. The CDR3 has 13 amino acids. Germline V gene data show CDR1 as LNHDA and CDR2 as SQIVND (reference sequence). The CDR3 loop reads CASSPFDRDTQYF. In DNA, the CDR3 is TGTGCCAGTAGTCCCTTCGACCGAGATACGCAGTATTTT.

The genes are TRBV19 and TRBJ2-5; D ambiguous. CDR3 length equals 16 residues. V shed 7 bases and J shed 4 bases, with 22 bases lying between them. CDR1 LNHDA and CDR2 SQIVND come from the germline V gene (reference sequence). CDR3 in amino acids: CASKAPRLGFGETQYF. The CDR3 DNA reads as TGTGCCAGTAAGGCCCCCCGTCTGGGATTCGGAGAGACCCAGTACTTC.

The chain joins TRBV7-2 to TRBJ1-5; D perhaps matches TRBD1 (6 bases). The CDR3 extends over 16 amino acids. V shed 5 bases and J shed 0 bases, with 14 bases lying between them. CDR1 is SGHTA, CDR2 FQGNSA, per germline. The DNA of the CDR3 is TGTGCCAGCAGCCCCCAGGGGCCATATAGCAATCAGCCCCAGCATTTT. Translating gives CASSPQGPYSNQPQHF.

The rearrangement joins TRBV12-3 or TRBV12-4 to TRBJ1-1; the match to TRBD1 covers 9 bases. V trimming: 8 bases; J trimming: 9 bases; junction bases outside the gene matches: 7. CDR3 length equals 12 residues. In DNA form, the CDR3 reads TGTGCCAGCGGACAGGGGCAGCGAAAAGCTTTCTTT. Translated, it gives CASGQGQRKAFF.

J is TRBJ2-7 and V is TRBV7-8, with TRBD2 as a possible D gene (6 bases). From germline, CDR1 is SGHVS and CDR2 FQNEAQ. The V gene lost 5 bases and the J gene lost 6 bases, with 17 bases spanning the gap. This CDR3 has 14 residues. In nucleotides, the CDR3 is TGTGCCAGCAGCCGGGACTTGGAGATTAGCGAGCAGTACGTC. This gives the protein CASSRDLEISEQYV.

The chain employs TRBV5-1 and TRBJ2-1; D remains unclear. The V and J ends lost 3 bases and 8 bases respectively, with 9 bases between them. Germline V gene lookup returns CDR1 SGHRS and CDR2 YFSETQ. CDR3 length: 12 residues. The CDR3 region has the DNA TGCGCCAGCAGCTACGCTAGGGATGAGCAGTTCTTC. Translation gives CASSYARDEQFF.

The chain joins TRBV3-1 (or the pseudogene TRBV3-2) to TRBJ1-1; unclear D gene. This CDR3 spans 12 amino acids. V was cut by 1 base and J by 5 bases, with 5 bases left in between. Germline V CDR1 and CDR2: LGHDT, YNNKEL (reference sequence). CDR3 residues: CASSQAYTEAFF. The CDR3 nucleotides are TGTGCCAGCAGCCAAGCTTATACTGAAGCTTTCTTT.

This rearrangement joins TRBV2 to TRBJ2-5, with TRBD1 matching over 8 bases. J was trimmed by 0 bases and V by 6 bases; bases with no gene match: 6. This CDR3 contains 15 residues. Germline CDR1 reads SNHLY; CDR2 reads FYNNEI. For the CDR3, the DNA is TGTGCCAGCAGCAGGGGGCGTGGGGACCAAGAGACCCAGTACTTC. This gives the protein CASSRGRGDQETQYF.

The J gene is TRBJ1-2, the V gene TRBV19; 11 bases are shared with TRBD1. Looked up from germline, CDR1 is LNHDA and CDR2 is SQIVND (reference sequence). V was pared by 5 bases and J by 2 bases, with 13 bases of the junction left unmatched. CDR3 size: 18 residues. The CDR3 loop reads CASSVSPGQGVPNYGYTF. The CDR3, as DNA: TGTGCCAGTAGTGTCTCACCGGGACAGGGGGTCCCAAACTATGGCTACACCTTC.

Only one count was recorded for this clone. The rearrangement links TRBV5-1 to TRBJ2-3; weak D call: TRBD2 (6 bases). The CDR3 length is 13 residues. Germline-derived CDR1 and CDR2 are SGHRS and YFSETQ. The germline V and J ends were trimmed by 5 bases and 4 bases, with 11 bases remaining between them. DNA of the CDR3: TGCGCCAGCAGGCCTAGCGCCCCAGATACGCAGTATTTT. Amino acids: CASRPSAPDTQYF.

The chain couples TRBV19 to TRBJ1-5, with D uncertain. Deletions cut 1 base from V and 0 bases from J, with 13 bases between. CDR3 size: 17 residues. Germline CDR1 is LNHDA and CDR2 is SQIVND (reference sequence). The CDR3 DNA follows: TGTGCCAGTAGTATAGGACGAGGGTACAATAGCAATCAGCCCCAGCATTTT. Protein sequence: CASSIGRGYNSNQPQHF. Combining the CDR3 with reference TRBV19 and TRBJ1-5 gives the whole variable domain DGGITQSPKYLFRKEGQNVTLSCEQNLNHDAMYWYRQDPGQGLRLIYYSQIVNDFQKGDIAEGYSVSREKKESFPLTVTSAQKNPTAFYLCASSIGRGYNSNQPQHFGDGTRLSIL.

The J gene is TRBJ1-5, the V gene TRBV28, with 7 bases matching TRBD1. The CDR3 has 19 amino acids. Germline assignment: CDR1 MDHEN and CDR2 SYDVKM. V dropped 0 bases and J dropped 1; count of bases not matched to a gene: 12. The CDR3 nucleotides read TGTGCCAGCAGTTTATGGGGGGACAGTCACCCAGGAAGCAATCAGCCCCAGCATTTT. Protein sequence: CASSLWGDSHPGSNQPQHF.

CDR3 region: CASSVYIPSNTEAFF. DNA of the CDR3: TGTGCCAGCAGTGTTTATATCCCCTCGAACACTGAAGCTTTCTTT. V and J are TRBV2 and TRBJ1-1; D remains unclear. V was cut by 4 bases and J by 1 base, with 13 bases left in between. Germline-derived CDR1 and CDR2 are SNHLY and FYNNEI. This CDR3 comprises 15 residues.

This chain joins TRBV5-1 and TRBJ1-4; D is undetermined. Germline assignment: CDR1 SGHRS and CDR2 YFSETQ. CDR3 length: 14 residues. Trimming took 4 bases from V and 4 from J, leaving 11 bases between them. CDR3 nucleotide sequence: TGCGCCAGCAGCGCCGGTTGGGATAATGAAAAACTGTTTTTT. Its protein is CASSAGWDNEKLFF.

This clone appeared a few times. The rearrangement uses TRBV19 and TRBJ1-3; 7 bases match TRBD1. CDR1 is LNHDA, CDR2 SQIVND, per germline (reference sequence). With V trimmed by 4 bases and J by 0 bases, 3 bases remained unmatched. The CDR3 totals 15 residues. This CDR3 reads CASSKGQLSGNTIYF. The CDR3 DNA reads as TGTGCCAGTAGTAAGGGACAGCTCTCTGGAAACACCATATATTTT.

The genes are TRBV5-1 and TRBJ2-7; 9 bases are a match to TRBD1. Germline V gene lookup returns CDR1 SGHRS and CDR2 YFSETQ. Trimming removed 1 base from V and 6 bases from J; junction bases left unmatched: 5. The CDR3 is made up of 14 amino acids. This chain's CDR3 is CASSLTGTGREQYF. CDR3 coding DNA: TGCGCCAGCAGCTTGACGGGGACAGGGCGCGAGCAGTACTTC. The full variable domain, its missing parts supplied by reference TRBV5-1 and TRBJ2-7, is KAGVTQTPRYLIKTRGQQVTLSCSPISGHRSVSWYQQTPGQGLQFLFEYFSETQRNKGNFPGRFSGRQFSNSRSEMNVSTLELGDSALYLCASSLTGTGREQYFGPGTRLTVT.

The rearrangement uses TRBV7-2 and TRBJ1-1, with 9 bases aligning to TRBD1. Germline lookup yields CDR1 SGHTA and CDR2 FQGNSA. J lost 3 bases, V lost 1 base, and 6 bases had no gene match. The CDR3 consists of 16 residues. DNA for the CDR3: TGTGCCAGCAGCTTAGAGGGGACAGGGTGGGACACTGAAGCTTTCTTT. This codes for CASSLEGTGWDTEAFF. Full variable domain (remainder filled in from reference TRBV7-2 and TRBJ1-1): GAGVSQSPSNKVTEKGKDVELRCDPISGHTALYWYRQSLGQGLEFLIYFQGNSAPDKSGLPSDRFSAERTGGSVSTLTIQRTQQEDSAVYLCASSLEGTGWDTEAFFGQGTRLTVV.

The chain is built from TRBV11-2 and TRBJ1-1; TRBD1 agrees at 9 bases. This CDR3 comprises 16 residues. The ends lost 2 bases at V and 5 bases at J; junction bases unmatched: 9. Germline V CDR1 and CDR2: SGHAT, FQNNGV. CDR3 bases: TGTGCCAGCAGCTTATGGGGGACAGGGAGGTGGACTGAAGCTTTCTTT. It encodes CASSLWGTGRWTEAFF.

The chain uses TRBV18 and TRBJ1-1, with D possibly matching TRBD1 (5 bases). CDR1 is KGHSH, CDR2 LQKENI, per germline. V dropped 8 bases and J dropped 1 base, with 11 bases sitting between them. CDR3 size: 13 residues. CDR3: CASQGDKNTEAFF. The CDR3 nucleotides read TGTGCCAGCCAAGGGGATAAGAACACTGAAGCTTTCTTT.

The chain joins TRBV28 to TRBJ2-7; D not certain. CDR1 is MDHEN and CDR2 is SYDVKM in the germline V gene. V lost 5 bases to trimming and J lost 5 bases, with 10 bases between them. The CDR3 runs to 12 residues. In DNA form, the CDR3 reads TGTGCCAGCAGTACCACGGTCCACGAGCAGTACTTC. Amino acids: CASSTTVHEQYF. Variable domain in full (rest from reference TRBV28 and TRBJ2-7): DVKVTQSSRYLVKRTGEKVFLECVQDMDHENMFWYRQDPGLGLRLIYFSYDVKMKEKGDIPEGYSVSREKKERFSLILESASTNQTSMYLCASSTTVHEQYFGPGTRLTVT.

This sequence joins TRBV3-1 (or the pseudogene TRBV3-2) and TRBJ2-2; TRBD1 aligns across 7 bases. V shed 4 bases, J shed 7 bases, and the junction held 6 bases outside the gene matches. Germline V lookup: CDR1 LGHDT, CDR2 YNNKEL (reference sequence). The CDR3 covers 14 residues. The CDR3 DNA follows: TGTGCCAGCAGCCCCAGACAGGGAATCGGGGAGCTGTTTTTT. Its translation: CASSPRQGIGELFF.

This clone was picked up one time. V and J are TRBV19 and TRBJ2-6; TRBD1 aligns across 7 bases. J lost 2 bases, V lost 3 bases, and 4 bases had no gene match. Germline CDR1 is LNHDA and CDR2 is SQIVND (reference sequence). This CDR3 is 16 amino acids long. As DNA, the CDR3 is TGTGCCAGTAGTATGGGCCAGGGGGCTGGGGCCAACGTCCTGACTTTC. Translating gives CASSMGQGAGANVLTF.

This sequence joins TRBV7-2 and TRBJ2-2; D remains unclear. V lost 5 bases and J lost 5, with 9 bases in between. Germline V gene data show CDR1 as SGHTA and CDR2 as FQGNSA. This CDR3 is 13 amino acids long. CDR3 loop: CASSAYTTGELFF. The CDR3 DNA follows: TGTGCCAGCAGCGCTTATACAACCGGGGAGCTGTTTTTT. Full variable domain (missing parts from reference TRBV7-2 and TRBJ2-2): GAGVSQSPSNKVTEKGKDVELRCDPISGHTALYWYRQSLGQGLEFLIYFQGNSAPDKSGLPSDRFSAERTGGSVSTLTIQRTQQEDSAVYLCASSAYTTGELFFGEGSRLTVL.

V gene TRBV5-8 combines with J gene TRBJ1-1, with D possibly matching TRBD1 (5 bases). The CDR3 is made up of 13 amino acids. V lost 2 bases and J lost 4, with 9 bases in between. Looked up from germline, CDR1 is SGHTS and CDR2 is YDEGEE. The CDR3 loop is CASSFGRGTEAFF. In DNA form, the CDR3 reads TGTGCCAGCAGCTTTGGAAGGGGCACTGAAGCTTTCTTT.

The V and J genes are TRBV27 and TRBJ1-6; D is unresolved. CDR3 length: 16 residues. CDR1 is MNHEY and CDR2 is SMNVEV in the germline V gene (reference sequence). Between the trimmed V and J ends, which lost 2 bases and 4 bases, there was a span of 12 bases. The CDR3 here is CASSLSFPGYNSPLHF. The CDR3 DNA reads as TGTGCCAGCAGTTTAAGTTTCCCCGGATATAATTCACCCCTCCACTTT.

CDR3 nucleotides: TGTGCCAGCCGGACAGGGGTAACAGGAAACACCATATATTTT. It is translated as CASRTGVTGNTIYF. The rearrangement links TRBV19 to TRBJ1-3; 9 bases fit TRBD1. Germline CDR1 and CDR2: LNHDA and SQIVND (reference sequence). V lost 9 bases, J lost 4 bases, and 7 bases stayed unmatched. CDR3 length: 14 amino acids.